This T cell receptor beta chain is drawn from a study of blood T cell repertoires in COVID-19 (dated by TCRdb to 2019 to 2021). The study in broad terms: The collaborator samples originated in the United States, Italy and Spain and spanned the acute and convalescent phases of COVID-19. Where HLA class I and class II types were available, the types were taken from metadata supplied by the sample provider, not from assay-based typing. The dataset comprised deeply sampled blood TCRbeta repertoires from subjects exposed to, actively infected with, or recovered from COVID-19. The samples were drawn from the first 160 participants of the ongoing ImmuneRACE study and from roughly 1,300 subjects provided by 6 global collaborators. A de-identified subject ID, COVID-19 status, age in years and sex were almost always included in the sample metadata. The material from the prospective study consisted of cDNA or gDNA derived from T cells, B-cell-depleted T cells, or PBMCs. A freely available public database, intended as a resource for researchers studying the immune response to SARS-CoV-2, is where the repertoires were released.

In Seattle, one collaborating source enrolled patients while the infection was active and tracked those patients longitudinally over the course of disease. Whole blood was collected in K2EDTA tubes by collaborating institutions according to the institutions' own protocols. Collaborator samples were shipped for TCRbeta analysis as frozen whole blood, isolated PBMCs, or DNA extracted from either sample type. Taken from cysteine to phenylalanine, the CDR3 has 14 residues. The CDR3 DNA has 42 bases and is translated from base 1. Between the V and J ends, shortened by 0 bases and 2 bases respectively, the junction contains 6 bases. Via the germline V gene, CDR1 is WSHSY and CDR2 SAAADI. This clone was recorded only once. The antigen this receptor binds is unknown. The record has no base qualities; no much larger clone is one base away. General study outcomes and caveats: How much clinical and demographic metadata was included differed by source and by participant, and the metadata was provided uncurated.

TCRbeta CDR3 regions were amplified from genomic DNA by means of the immunoSEQ Assay, a bias-controlled multiplex PCR. As for the authors' bioinformatics: Within the assay, amplification of reference gene primers was used to estimate how many nucleated cells each sample contained. Sequence reads were collapsed and filtered to measure the absolute abundance of every unique TCRbeta CDR3 rearrangement. For each sample, productive Simpson clonality was calculated as the square root of Simpson's diversity index over productive rearrangements. The clones in this table, taken by TCRdb from immuneACCESS, are in-frame only. Not every clone is retained; where verified, under half of the shortfall comes from an unresolved V gene, and the cause of the rest is unknown. V and J calls and clone size are copied from that table; D and trimming were computed from the DNA. This sample is represented by 210,000 or so clones; around 80% of them were singletons. The ten most abundant clones make up about 7.8% of the sample.

Sequenced sample: peripheral blood. This receptor was identified in a woman of 80 years or more with COVID-19, enrolled during active disease. The chain employs TRBV10-2 and TRBJ2-3, with no D gene named confidently. CDR3 loop: CASSESTFTDTQYF. At the DNA level, the sequence is TGCGCCAGCAGTGAGTCGACATTCACAGATACGCAGTATTTT.